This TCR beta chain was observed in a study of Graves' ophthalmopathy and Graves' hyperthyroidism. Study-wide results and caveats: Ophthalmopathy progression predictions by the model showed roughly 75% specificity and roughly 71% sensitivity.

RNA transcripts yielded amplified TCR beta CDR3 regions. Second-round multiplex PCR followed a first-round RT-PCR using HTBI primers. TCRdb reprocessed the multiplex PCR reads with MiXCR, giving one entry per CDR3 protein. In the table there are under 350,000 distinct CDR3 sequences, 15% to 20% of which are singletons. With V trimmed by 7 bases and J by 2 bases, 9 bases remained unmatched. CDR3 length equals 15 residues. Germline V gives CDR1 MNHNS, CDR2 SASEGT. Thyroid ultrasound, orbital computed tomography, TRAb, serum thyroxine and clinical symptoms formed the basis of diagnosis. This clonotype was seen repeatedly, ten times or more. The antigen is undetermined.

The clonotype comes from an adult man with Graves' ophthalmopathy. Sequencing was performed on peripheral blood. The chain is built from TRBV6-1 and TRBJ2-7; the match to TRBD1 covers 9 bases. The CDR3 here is CASTQPGQGPYEQYF. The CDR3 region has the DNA TGTGCCAGCACCCAACCGGGACAGGGCCCCTACGAGCAGTACTTC.